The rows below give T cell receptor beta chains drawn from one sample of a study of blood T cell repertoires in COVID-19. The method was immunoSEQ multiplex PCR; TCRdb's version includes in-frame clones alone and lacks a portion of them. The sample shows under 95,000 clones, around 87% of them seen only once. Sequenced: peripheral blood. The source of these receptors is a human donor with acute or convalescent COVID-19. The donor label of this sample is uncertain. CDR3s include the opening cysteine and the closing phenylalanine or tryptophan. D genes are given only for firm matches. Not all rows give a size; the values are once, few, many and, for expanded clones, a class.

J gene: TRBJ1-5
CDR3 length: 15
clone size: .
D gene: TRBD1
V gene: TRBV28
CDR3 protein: CASSYTTGGVGAQHF
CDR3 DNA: TGTGCCAGCAGTTATACGACAGGGGGGGTGGGAGCCCAGCATTTT

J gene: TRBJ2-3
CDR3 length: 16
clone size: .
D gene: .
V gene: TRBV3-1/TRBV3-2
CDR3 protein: CASSHWETRTPDTQYF
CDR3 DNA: TGTGCCAGCAGCCATTGGGAGACGCGGACCCCCGATACGCAGTATTTT

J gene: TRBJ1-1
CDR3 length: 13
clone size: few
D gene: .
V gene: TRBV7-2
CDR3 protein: CASSLSVNTEAFF
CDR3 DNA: TGTGCCAGCAGCTTATCAGTGAACACTGAAGCTTTCTTT

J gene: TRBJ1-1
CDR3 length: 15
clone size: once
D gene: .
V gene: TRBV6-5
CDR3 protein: CASSYSIGLNTEAFF
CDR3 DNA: TGTGCCAGCAGTTACTCGATCGGGTTGAACACTGAAGCTTTCTTT

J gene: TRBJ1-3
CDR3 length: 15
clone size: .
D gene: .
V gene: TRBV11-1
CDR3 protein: CASSLVGGSGNTIYF
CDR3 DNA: TGTGCCAGCAGCTTAGTTGGCGGCTCTGGAAACACCATATATTTT

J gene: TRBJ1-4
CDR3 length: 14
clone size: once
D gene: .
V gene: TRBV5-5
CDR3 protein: CASSFGQGYEKLFF
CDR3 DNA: TGTGCCAGCAGCTTCGGTCAGGGTTATGAAAAACTGTTTTTT

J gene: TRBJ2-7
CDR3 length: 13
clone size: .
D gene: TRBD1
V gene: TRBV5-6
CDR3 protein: CASSVGQVGEQYF
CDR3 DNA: TGTGCCAGCAGCGTAGGACAGGTCGGCGAGCAGTACTTC

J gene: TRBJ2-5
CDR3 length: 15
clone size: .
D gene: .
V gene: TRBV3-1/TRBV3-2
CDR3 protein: CASSQVRLASETQYF
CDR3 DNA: TGTGCCAGCAGCCAAGTAAGGCTAGCGTCGGAGACCCAGTACTTC

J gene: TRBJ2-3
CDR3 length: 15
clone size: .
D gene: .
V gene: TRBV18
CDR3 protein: CASGERLRGTDTQYF
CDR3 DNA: TGTGCCAGCGGGGAGCGGCTCCGGGGCACAGATACGCAGTATTTT

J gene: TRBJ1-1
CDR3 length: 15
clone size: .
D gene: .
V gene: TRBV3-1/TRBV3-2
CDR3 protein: CASSPRGTSNTEAFF
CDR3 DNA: TGTGCCAGCAGCCCGCGGGGGACCTCAAACACTGAAGCTTTCTTT

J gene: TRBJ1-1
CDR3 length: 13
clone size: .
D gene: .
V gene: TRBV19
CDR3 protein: CASSIPGWTEAFF
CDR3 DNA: TGTGCCAGTAGTATCCCCGGTTGGACTGAAGCTTTCTTT

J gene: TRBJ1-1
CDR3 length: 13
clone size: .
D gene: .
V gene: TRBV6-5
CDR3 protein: CASSPPGGAEAFF
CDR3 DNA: TGTGCCAGCAGTCCCCCTGGGGGCGCTGAAGCTTTCTTT

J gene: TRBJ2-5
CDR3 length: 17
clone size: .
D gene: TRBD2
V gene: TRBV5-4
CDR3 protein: CASSLATAGGLRETQYF
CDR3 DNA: TGTGCCAGCAGCTTGGCTACTGCGGGGGGCCTCAGGGAGACCCAGTACTTC

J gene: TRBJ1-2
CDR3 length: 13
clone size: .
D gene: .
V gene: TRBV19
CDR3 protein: CASSSYFNYGYTF
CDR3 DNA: TGTGCCAGTAGTAGTTACTTTAACTATGGCTACACCTTC

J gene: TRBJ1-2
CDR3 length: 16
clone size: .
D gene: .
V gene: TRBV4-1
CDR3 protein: CASSQDRGAGTYGYTF
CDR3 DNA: TGCGCCAGCAGCCAAGATCGGGGGGCAGGGACCTATGGCTACACCTTC

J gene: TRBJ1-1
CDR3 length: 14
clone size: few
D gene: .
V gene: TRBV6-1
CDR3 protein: CASSERGSWTEAFF
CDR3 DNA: TGTGCCAGCAGTGAAAGGGGATCGTGGACTGAAGCTTTCTTT

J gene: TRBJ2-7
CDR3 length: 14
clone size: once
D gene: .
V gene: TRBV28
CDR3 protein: CASSLGRSSYEQYF
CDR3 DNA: TGTGCCAGCAGCCTAGGCCGGTCGTCCTACGAGCAGTACTTC

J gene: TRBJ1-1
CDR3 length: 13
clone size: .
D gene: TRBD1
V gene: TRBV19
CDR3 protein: CASRGQGRPEAFF
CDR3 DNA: TGTGCCAGTAGAGGACAGGGGCGGCCTGAAGCTTTCTTT

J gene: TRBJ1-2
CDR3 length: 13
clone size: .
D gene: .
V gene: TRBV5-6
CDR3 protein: CASSLWEGPGYTF
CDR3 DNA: TGTGCCAGCAGCCTCTGGGAGGGGCCTGGCTACACCTTC

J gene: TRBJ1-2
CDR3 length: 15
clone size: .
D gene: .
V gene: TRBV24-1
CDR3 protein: CATSDPTDRSNGYTF
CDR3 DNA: TGTGCCACCAGTGACCCGACCGACAGGTCGAATGGCTACACCTTC

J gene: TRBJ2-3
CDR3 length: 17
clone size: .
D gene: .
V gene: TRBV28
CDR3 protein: CASSSLVTTSRTDTQYF
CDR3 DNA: TGTGCCAGCAGTTCCCTCGTTACGACTAGTCGCACAGATACGCAGTATTTT

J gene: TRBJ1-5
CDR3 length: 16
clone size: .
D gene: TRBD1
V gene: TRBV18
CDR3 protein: CASSPSGQPINQPQHF
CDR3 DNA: TGTGCCAGCTCACCTTCGGGACAGCCCATCAATCAGCCCCAGCATTTT

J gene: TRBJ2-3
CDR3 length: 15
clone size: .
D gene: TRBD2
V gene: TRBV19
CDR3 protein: CASSIAGGGTDTQYF
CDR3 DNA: TGTGCCAGTAGTATAGCGGGGGGGGGCACAGATACGCAGTATTTT

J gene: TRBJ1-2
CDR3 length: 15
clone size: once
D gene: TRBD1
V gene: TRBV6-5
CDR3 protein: CASNSPGQGLSGYTF
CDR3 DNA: TGTGCCAGTAATTCACCGGGACAGGGTTTGAGTGGCTACACCTTC

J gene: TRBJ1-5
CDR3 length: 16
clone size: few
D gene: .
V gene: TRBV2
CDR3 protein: CASSEGMGFQDQPQHF
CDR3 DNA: TGTGCCAGCAGTGAAGGGATGGGTTTTCAGGATCAGCCCCAGCATTTT

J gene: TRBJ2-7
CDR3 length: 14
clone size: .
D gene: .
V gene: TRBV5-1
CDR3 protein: CASSFADSSYEQYF
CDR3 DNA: TGCGCCAGCAGCTTCGCGGACAGCTCCTACGAGCAGTACTTC

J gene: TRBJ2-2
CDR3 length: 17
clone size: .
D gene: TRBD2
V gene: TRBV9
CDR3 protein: CASSPLSGGGPTGELFF
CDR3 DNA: TGTGCCAGCAGCCCCCTTAGCGGGGGGGGGCCGACCGGGGAGCTGTTTTTT

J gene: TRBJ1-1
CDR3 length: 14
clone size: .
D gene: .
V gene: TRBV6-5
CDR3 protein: CASSNTGLNTEAFF
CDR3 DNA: TGTGCCAGCAGTAACACGGGGTTGAACACTGAAGCTTTCTTT

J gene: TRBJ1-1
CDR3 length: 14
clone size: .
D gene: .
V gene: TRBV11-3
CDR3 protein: CASSLERGNTEAFF
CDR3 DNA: TGTGCCAGCAGCTTAGAACGAGGGAACACTGAAGCTTTCTTT

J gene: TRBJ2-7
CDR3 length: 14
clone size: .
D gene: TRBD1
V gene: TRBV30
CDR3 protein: CAWQRQGPLREQYF
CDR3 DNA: TGTGCCTGGCAGAGACAGGGACCGCTTCGCGAGCAGTACTTC

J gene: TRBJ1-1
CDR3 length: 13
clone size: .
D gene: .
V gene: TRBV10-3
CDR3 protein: CAITQGLDTEAFF
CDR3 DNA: TGTGCCATCACGCAGGGTCTGGACACTGAAGCTTTCTTT

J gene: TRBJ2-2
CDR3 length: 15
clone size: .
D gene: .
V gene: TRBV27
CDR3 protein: CASSLSRLNTGELFF
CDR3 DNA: TGTGCCAGCAGTTTATCGAGGCTTAACACCGGGGAGCTGTTTTTT

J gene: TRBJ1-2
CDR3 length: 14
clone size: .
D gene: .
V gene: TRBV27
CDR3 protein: CASSSPPTVQGYTF
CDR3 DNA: TGTGCCAGCAGTTCTCCCCCGACAGTCCAAGGCTACACCTTC

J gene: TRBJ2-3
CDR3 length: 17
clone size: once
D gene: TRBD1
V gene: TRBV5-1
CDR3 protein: CASSLWLVQGVSDTQYF
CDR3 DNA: TGCGCCAGCAGCTTGTGGCTTGTGCAGGGGGTATCAGATACGCAGTATTTT

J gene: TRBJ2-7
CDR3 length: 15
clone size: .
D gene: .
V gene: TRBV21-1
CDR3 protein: CASSISRDRVDEQYF
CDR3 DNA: TGTGCCAGCAGCATCAGCCGGGACAGGGTTGACGAGCAGTACTTC

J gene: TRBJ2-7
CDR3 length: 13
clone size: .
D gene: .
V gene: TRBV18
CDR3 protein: CASSPYTSYEQYF
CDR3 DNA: TGTGCCAGCTCACCATACACCTCCTACGAGCAGTACTTC

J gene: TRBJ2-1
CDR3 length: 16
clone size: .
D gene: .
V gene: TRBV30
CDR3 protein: CAWSVQKAGSYNEQFF
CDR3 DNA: TGTGCCTGGAGTGTCCAGAAAGCGGGCTCCTACAATGAGCAGTTCTTC

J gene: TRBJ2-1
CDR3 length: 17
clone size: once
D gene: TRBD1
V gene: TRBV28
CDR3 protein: CASSLLQGFYTYNEQFF
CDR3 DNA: TGTGCCAGCAGTTTATTACAGGGGTTTTACACCTACAATGAGCAGTTCTTC

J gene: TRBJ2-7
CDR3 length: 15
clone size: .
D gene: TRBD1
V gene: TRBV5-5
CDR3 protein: CASSLSGTAVYEQYF
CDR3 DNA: TGTGCCAGCAGCTTGTCTGGGACAGCAGTCTACGAGCAGTACTTC

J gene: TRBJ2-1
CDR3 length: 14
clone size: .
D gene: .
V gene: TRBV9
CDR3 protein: CASSPRDTYNEQFF
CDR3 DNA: TGTGCCAGCAGCCCCCGGGACACCTACAATGAGCAGTTCTTC

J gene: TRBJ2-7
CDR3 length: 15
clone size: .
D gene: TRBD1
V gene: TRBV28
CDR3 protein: CASSGQGKSSYEQYF
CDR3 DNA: TGTGCCAGCAGCGGACAGGGGAAAAGCTCCTACGAGCAGTACTTC

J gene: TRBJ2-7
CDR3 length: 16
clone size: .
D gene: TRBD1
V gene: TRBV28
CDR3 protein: CASSRARDRGRVEQYF
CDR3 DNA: TGTGCCAGCAGTCGAGCCCGGGACAGGGGGCGCGTGGAGCAGTACTTC

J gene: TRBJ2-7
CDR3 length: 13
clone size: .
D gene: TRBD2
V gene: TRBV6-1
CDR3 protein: CASSDTSGYEQYF
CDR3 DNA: TGTGCCAGCAGTGACACTAGCGGCTACGAGCAGTACTTC

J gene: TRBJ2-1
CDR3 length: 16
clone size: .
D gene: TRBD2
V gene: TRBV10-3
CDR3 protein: CAISSGLAGGYDEQFF
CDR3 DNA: TGTGCCATCAGCTCGGGACTAGCGGGGGGATACGATGAGCAGTTCTTC

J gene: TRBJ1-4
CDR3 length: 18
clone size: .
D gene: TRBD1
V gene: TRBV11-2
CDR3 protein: CASSQRTGGARVEEKLFF
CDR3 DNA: TGTGCCAGCAGCCAGCGGACAGGGGGCGCGAGAGTTGAGGAAAAACTGTTTTTT

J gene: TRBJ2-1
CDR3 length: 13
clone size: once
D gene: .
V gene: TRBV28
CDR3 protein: CASSSRLLDEQFF
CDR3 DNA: TGTGCCAGCAGTTCCAGACTTTTGGATGAGCAGTTCTTC

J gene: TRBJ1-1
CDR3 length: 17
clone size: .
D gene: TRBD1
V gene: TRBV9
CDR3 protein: CASSPTAAGGRRTEAFF
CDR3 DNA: TGTGCCAGCAGCCCGACGGCGGCAGGGGGAAGAAGGACTGAAGCTTTCTTT

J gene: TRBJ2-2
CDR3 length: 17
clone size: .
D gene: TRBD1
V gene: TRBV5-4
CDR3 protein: CASSGRQGAQGTGELFF
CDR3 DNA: TGTGCCAGCAGCGGACGACAGGGGGCGCAGGGCACCGGGGAGCTGTTTTTT

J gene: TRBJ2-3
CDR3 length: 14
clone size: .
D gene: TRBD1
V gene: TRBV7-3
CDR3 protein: CASSSGQGRDTQYF
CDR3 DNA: TGTGCCAGCAGCTCTGGACAGGGGCGAGATACGCAGTATTTT

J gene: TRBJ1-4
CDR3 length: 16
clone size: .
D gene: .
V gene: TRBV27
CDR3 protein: CASRIRQAATNEKLFF
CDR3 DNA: TGTGCCAGCAGGATAAGACAGGCTGCAACTAATGAAAAACTGTTTTTT

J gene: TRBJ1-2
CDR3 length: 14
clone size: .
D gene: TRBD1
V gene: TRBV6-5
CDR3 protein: CASTGQGKNYGYTF
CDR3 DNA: TGTGCCAGCACCGGACAGGGAAAGAACTATGGCTACACCTTC

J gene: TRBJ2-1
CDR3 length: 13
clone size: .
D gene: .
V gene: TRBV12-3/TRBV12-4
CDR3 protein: CASSLGGPNEQFF
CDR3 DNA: TGTGCCAGCAGTTTAGGGGGGCCGAATGAGCAGTTCTTC

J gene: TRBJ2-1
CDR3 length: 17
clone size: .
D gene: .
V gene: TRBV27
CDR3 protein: CASSLWASKGSYNEQFF
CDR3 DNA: TGTGCCAGCAGCCTTTGGGCCAGCAAGGGGTCCTACAATGAGCAGTTCTTC

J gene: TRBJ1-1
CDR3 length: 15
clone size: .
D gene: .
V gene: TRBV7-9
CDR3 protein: CASSLGPQGNTEAFF
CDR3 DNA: TGTGCCAGCAGCTTAGGGCCACAGGGGAACACTGAAGCTTTCTTT

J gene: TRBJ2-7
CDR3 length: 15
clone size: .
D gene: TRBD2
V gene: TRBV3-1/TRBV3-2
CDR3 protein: CASSQLAGGSYEQYF
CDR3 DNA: TGTGCCAGCAGCCAGCTAGCGGGGGGTTCCTACGAGCAGTACTTC

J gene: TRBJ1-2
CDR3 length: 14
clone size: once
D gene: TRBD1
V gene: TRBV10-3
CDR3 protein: CAITPPTGTYGYTF
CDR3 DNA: TGTGCCATCACCCCCCCGACAGGGACCTATGGCTACACCTTC

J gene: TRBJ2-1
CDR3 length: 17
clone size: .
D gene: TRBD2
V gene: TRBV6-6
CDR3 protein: CASSPGLVPRSYNEQFF
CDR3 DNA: TGTGCCAGCAGTCCGGGACTAGTGCCCAGGTCCTACAATGAGCAGTTCTTC

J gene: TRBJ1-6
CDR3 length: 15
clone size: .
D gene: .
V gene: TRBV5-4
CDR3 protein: CASSLGGWDNSPLHF
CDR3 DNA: TGTGCCAGCAGCTTGGGCGGGTGGGATAATTCACCCCTCCACTTT

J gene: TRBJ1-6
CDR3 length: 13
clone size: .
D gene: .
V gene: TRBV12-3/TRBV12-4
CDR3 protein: CASSLQVNSPLHF
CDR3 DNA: TGTGCCAGCAGTTTACAGGTGAATTCACCCCTCCACTTT